Listed below are T cell receptor beta chains from one sample, sequenced in a study of T cells in Graves' hyperthyroidism and ophthalmopathy. Via MiXCR, TCRdb re-called the multiplex PCR reads, giving one row per CDR3 protein. The sample carries fewer than 750,000 distinct CDR3 sequences, approximately 14% recorded once. Sample: blood. These receptors all stem from a woman aged 40-49 years with Graves' ophthalmopathy. CDR3s include the opening cysteine and the closing phenylalanine or tryptophan. Each record gives: D gene, J gene, clone size, V gene, CDR3 DNA, CDR3 protein. D genes are given only for firm matches. Clone size is not always given. Where it is, it says once, few, many or a class for expanded clones.

-,TRBJ2-7,few,TRBV6-2/TRBV6-3,TGTGCCAGCAGTTATGTCTCGGGGTACGAGCAGTACTTC,CASSYVSGYEQYF
-,TRBJ1-1,many,TRBV6-1,TGTGCCAGCAGTGAAGATCTGGGAACGGACACTGAAGCTTTCTTT,CASSEDLGTDTEAFF
TRBD2,TRBJ2-7,many,TRBV3-1,TGTGCCAGCAGCCAGAGAGCGGGACCGAACTACGAGCAGTACTTC,CASSQRAGPNYEQYF
-,TRBJ2-7,-,TRBV20-1,TGCAGTGCTAGCGGGGGTTCCTACGAGCAGTACTTC,CSASGGSYEQYF
-,TRBJ1-5,many,TRBV19,TGTGCCAGTAATTTCGCCGGGAGACGCAATCAGCCCCAGCATTTT,CASNFAGRRNQPQHF
-,TRBJ1-5,few,TRBV15,TGTGCCACCAGCAGAGGCCGACAGAATAATCAGCCCCAGCATTTT,CATSRGRQNNQPQHF
-,TRBJ2-7,few,TRBV27,TGTGCCAGCAGTGACCAGGCGGGCTTGTACGAGCAGTACTTC,CASSDQAGLYEQYF
-,TRBJ1-2,many,TRBV7-2,TGTGCCAGCAGCTTAGCAGGGGAGAACTATGGCTACACCTTC,CASSLAGENYGYTF
-,TRBJ1-1,-,TRBV29-1,TGCAGCGCTAGGGACGCCGATCTGAAGGCTTTCTTT,CSARDADLKAFF
-,TRBJ2-3,many,TRBV7-9,TGTGCCAGCAGCCTAGGGGACTTCAGTACGCAGTATTTT,CASSLGDFSTQYF
-,TRBJ1-2,many,TRBV2,TGTGCCAGCAGTGAAGCCAGAGAGAGGGCGCTAGGGAACTATGGCTACACCTTC,CASSEARERALGNYGYTF
-,TRBJ1-1,-,TRBV7-2,TGTGCCAGCAGCTTAGATCCGGGCCACCGAGGGGCTTTCTTT,CASSLDPGHRGAFF
TRBD2,TRBJ2-5,-,TRBV28,TGTGCCAGCAGTCAAACGGGACTAGCGGGAGTGGGCCAAGAGACCCAGTACTTC,CASSQTGLAGVGQETQYF
-,TRBJ2-5,many,TRBV6-5,TGTGCCAGCAGTCGCGGACTGTTAGGAGAGACCCAGTACTTC,CASSRGLLGETQYF
-,TRBJ2-7,-,TRBV6-5,TGTGCCAGCGTTGGACGTACGTCCTACGAGCAGTACTTC,CASVGRTSYEQYF
-,TRBJ2-2,-,TRBV18,TGTGCCAGCTCACCTAACTCCCTCCGGGCCACCGGGGAGCTGTTTTTT,CASSPNSLRATGELFF
-,TRBJ1-2,many,TRBV2,TGTGCCAGCAAACCGGACAGTAACTATGGCTACACCTTC,CASKPDSNYGYTF
TRBD1,TRBJ1-1,many,TRBV4-3,TGCGCCAGCAGCCAAGCAGGGGGTAGTGAAGCTTTCTTT,CASSQAGGSEAFF
TRBD1,TRBJ2-7,many,TRBV12-3/TRBV12-4,TGTGCCAGCAGCGACAGGGGACTGTTCTACGAGCAGTACTTC,CASSDRGLFYEQYF
-,TRBJ1-2,many,TRBV9,TGTGCCAGCAGCAACCCCGGGGGGGACTATAACTATGGCTACACCTTC,CASSNPGGDYNYGYTF
-,TRBJ2-5,many,TRBV27,TGTGCCAGCAGTTTGCAGCGGACCGGGGAGACCCAGTACTTC,CASSLQRTGETQYF
-,TRBJ1-1,few,TRBV20-1,TGCAGTGCTAGAGATAGCGGGGGGTCTCGGTACACTGAAGCTTTCTTT,CSARDSGGSRYTEAFF
-,TRBJ1-1,many,TRBV12-3/TRBV12-4,TGTGCCAGCAGTTTAGGACTGGGGACCAATGAAGCTTTCTTT,CASSLGLGTNEAFF
TRBD1,TRBJ2-7,many,TRBV2,TGTGCCAGCAGTGGGTTTGACAGGGGAAACGAGCAGTACTTC,CASSGFDRGNEQYF
-,TRBJ2-7,few,TRBV30,TGTGCCTGGAGTGGTGCAGGGGCAGGGGAGCAGTACTTC,CAWSGAGAGEQYF
TRBD1,TRBJ1-1,many,TRBV7-9,TGTGCCAGCAGCTTAGCTCAGGGGGAAAACACTGAAGCTTTCTTT,CASSLAQGENTEAFF
-,TRBJ1-5,-,TRBV4-2,TGTGCCAGCAGCCAAGATCACCGGGCGGGGTATAGCAATCAGCCCCAGCATTTT,CASSQDHRAGYSNQPQHF
-,TRBJ1-5,many,TRBV20-1,TGCAGTGCTAGTAGGGGACCTAGCAATCAGCCCCAGCATTTT,CSASRGPSNQPQHF
-,TRBJ2-7,-,TRBV10-3,TGTGCCATCAGAGGTGAGGGCTCCTACGAGCAGTACTTC,CAIRGEGSYEQYF
-,TRBJ2-6,many,TRBV7-8,TGTGCCAGCAGCTTACCGCAGGGCGAACTGGGGGCCAACGTCCTGACTTTC,CASSLPQGELGANVLTF
-,TRBJ1-1,many,TRBV20-1,TGCAGTGCTAAGGACCCTGGGAACACTGAAGCTTTCTTT,CSAKDPGNTEAFF
-,TRBJ2-7,many,TRBV28,TGTGCCAGCAGTTTTGAGAGAGACCGTTACGAGCAGTACTTC,CASSFERDRYEQYF
-,TRBJ2-5,many,TRBV7-2,TGTGCCAGCAGCGCGGCCAACCAAGGGACCCAGTACTTC,CASSAANQGTQYF
-,TRBJ2-7,many,TRBV9,TGTGCCAGCAGCGGTCGACTAGACAGCTACGAGCAGTACTTC,CASSGRLDSYEQYF
-,TRBJ1-5,many,TRBV12-3/TRBV12-4,TGTGCCAGCAGTTTTTGGGTTCCAGGACAATATAGCAATCAGCCCCAGCATTTT,CASSFWVPGQYSNQPQHF
TRBD1,TRBJ2-7,many,TRBV29-1,TGCAGCGTTAAGGGATCCCCGGGACAGGGGGCTTGGTACGAGCAGTACTTC,CSVKGSPGQGAWYEQYF
-,TRBJ1-2,many,TRBV20-1,TGCAGTGCTAGAGAGAACGGCGTTTATGGCTACACCTTC,CSARENGVYGYTF
-,TRBJ1-2,many,TRBV15,TGTGCCACCAGCAGAGATTTGCAGGGAGGTGGCTACACCTTC,CATSRDLQGGGYTF
TRBD1,TRBJ1-1,many,TRBV7-8,TGTGCCAGCGCATTAGGGACAGGGTACGTCGAAGCTTTCTTT,CASALGTGYVEAFF
-,TRBJ1-5,many,TRBV28,TGTGCCAGCGGGACCGCCTATAGCAATCAGCCCCAGCATTTT,CASGTAYSNQPQHF
-,TRBJ2-5,many,TRBV6-1,TGTGCCAGCAGCCCCTGGGCTTGGGAGACCCAGTACTTC,CASSPWAWETQYF
-,TRBJ2-7,many,TRBV11-2,TGTGCCAGCAGCTTTCACAGCCGCGACGAGCAGTACTTC,CASSFHSRDEQYF
TRBD1,TRBJ1-3,many,TRBV3-1,TGTGCCAGCAGCCAAGAAGGCAGGGGGACGGGAAACACCATATATTTT,CASSQEGRGTGNTIYF
-,TRBJ2-7,many,TRBV20-1,TGCAGTGCTACCCCTGGGGGAGCCTACGAGCAGTACTTC,CSATPGGAYEQYF
-,TRBJ2-5,few,TRBV3-1,TGTGCCAGCAGCCAAGCCCAAGCCTCCCAAGAGACCCAGTACTTC,CASSQAQASQETQYF
TRBD1,TRBJ1-2,many,TRBV19,TGTGCCAGTAGTAAGTCCGGGACAGCTAACTATGGCTACACCTTC,CASSKSGTANYGYTF
-,TRBJ1-1,many,TRBV28,TGTGCCAGCAGTTCGCGACAGTTCTCCCACACTGAAGCTTTCTTT,CASSSRQFSHTEAFF
TRBD1,TRBJ2-7,many,TRBV25-1,TGTGCCAGCAGTACCGGGACAGGGAACGAGCAGTACTTC,CASSTGTGNEQYF
TRBD1,TRBJ1-5,-,TRBV18,TGTGCCAGCTCACCACCGACAGGGGAACAGCATTTT,CASSPPTGEQHF